These T cell receptor beta chains were read from a single sample in a study of blood T cell repertoires in COVID-19. Only in-frame clones appear in the TCRdb table, and some are missing; sequencing was by immunoSEQ multiplex PCR. The sample gives some 200,000 clones, about nine tenths of which show up once; 3% to 3.5% is in the top ten. Sequenced input: PBMCs or T cells enriched from blood (not recorded which). Receptors were obtained from a woman in her 50s in a cohort exposed to, infected with or recovered from COVID-19 (not recorded which). Both conserved end residues are part of each CDR3. The D gene is left open where the match is weak. Clone sizes are given selectively: once, few, many, or a class where the clone is expanded.

once	TRBD1	TRBV29-1	TRBJ1-3	CSVTGTGTSGNTIYF	TGCAGCGTCACCGGGACAGGGACCTCTGGAAACACCATATATTTT
-	-	TRBV5-5	TRBJ1-5	CASSLTLAQPQHF	TGTGCCAGCAGCTTGACACTAGCCCAGCCCCAGCATTTT
-	TRBD1	TRBV2	TRBJ2-5	CASTGQGSKQETQYF	TGTGCCAGCACCGGACAGGGATCGAAGCAAGAGACCCAGTACTTC
-	-	TRBV2	TRBJ1-4	CASSTGTGGKLFF	TGTGCCAGCAGTACAGGAACCGGTGGGAAACTGTTTTTT
-	TRBD2	TRBV3-1/TRBV3-2	TRBJ2-5	CASSQRRGAGAKETQYF	TGTGCCAGCAGCCAGAGAAGAGGAGCGGGGGCTAAAGAGACCCAGTACTTC
once	-	TRBV7-6	TRBJ2-3	CASSFSSESTDTQYF	TGTGCCAGCAGCTTTTCAAGCGAGAGCACAGATACGCAGTATTTT
-	-	TRBV2	TRBJ1-2	CASSGERRGYTF	TGTGCCAGCAGTGGTGAACGTCGGGGCTACACCTTC
-	TRBD2	TRBV6-4	TRBJ2-3	CASSLRGGSTDTQYF	TGTGCCAGCTCCCTCCGGGGGGGGAGCACAGATACGCAGTATTTT
-	-	TRBV6-5	TRBJ1-2	CASSSLGGDYGYTF	TGTGCCAGCAGTTCCCTGGGGGGGGACTATGGCTACACCTTC
few	-	TRBV7-9	TRBJ2-7	CASSLEGAYYEQYF	TGTGCCAGCAGCTTAGAAGGGGCCTACTACGAGCAGTACTTC
-	-	TRBV9	TRBJ2-5	CASSVFQGETQYF	TGTGCCAGCAGCGTATTCCAGGGGGAGACCCAGTACTTC
once	TRBD1	TRBV7-6	TRBJ2-5	CASSFRMDRVGETQYF	TGTGCCAGCAGCTTTCGGATGGACAGGGTAGGGGAGACCCAGTACTTC
-	-	TRBV20-1	TRBJ1-5	CSARIGAASIF	TGCAGTGCTAGGATAGGAGCAGCCAGCATTTTT
once	-	TRBV11-3	TRBJ2-2	CASSPGGLGTGGELFF	TGTGCCAGCAGCCCGGGGGGCCTTGGGACGGGCGGGGAGCTGTTTTTT
once	TRBD1	TRBV5-1	TRBJ2-7	CASRTGTGGNEQYF	TGCGCCAGCAGGACCGGGACAGGGGGTAACGAGCAGTACTTC
-	TRBD1	TRBV7-2	TRBJ1-1	CASSLAGQGNTEAFF	TGTGCCAGCAGCTTAGCCGGACAGGGGAACACTGAAGCTTTCTTT
-	TRBD2	TRBV11-2	TRBJ2-5	CASSISGGVQETQYF	TGTGCCAGCAGCATTAGCGGGGGGGTCCAAGAGACCCAGTACTTC
-	-	TRBV5-6	TRBJ2-5	CASSLVESRQETQYF	TGTGCCAGCAGCTTGGTAGAGTCTCGTCAAGAGACCCAGTACTTC
-	TRBD2	TRBV5-1	TRBJ2-1	CASSPGTSGANEQFF	TGCGCCAGCAGCCCAGGGACTAGCGGGGCCAATGAGCAGTTCTTC
few	TRBD1	TRBV5-6	TRBJ2-6	CASSWDRLSGANVLTF	TGTGCCAGCAGCTGGGACAGACTCTCTGGGGCCAACGTCCTGACTTTC
-	TRBD1	TRBV29-1	TRBJ2-1	CSVAGTEDYNEQFF	TGCAGCGTTGCGGGGACAGAAGACTACAATGAGCAGTTCTTC
-	TRBD1	TRBV25-1	TRBJ1-2	CASSDWDSSFYGYTF	TGTGCCAGCAGTGATTGGGACAGTTCCTTCTATGGCTACACCTTC
-	-	TRBV6-5	TRBJ1-2	CASSRGQTNYGYTF	TGTGCCAGCAGTCGCGGACAGACGAACTATGGCTACACCTTC
few	-	TRBV2	TRBJ1-1	CASSVNGESEAFF	TGTGCCAGCAGTGTTAACGGAGAATCTGAAGCTTTCTTT
-	-	TRBV7-3	TRBJ2-3	CASSSQGRDTQYF	TGTGCCAGCAGCTCTCAGGGTAGAGATACGCAGTATTTT
-	TRBD1	TRBV6-5	TRBJ1-2	CASRGQGYGYTF	TGTGCCAGCAGGGGACAGGGCTATGGCTACACCTTC
once	TRBD1	TRBV5-4	TRBJ1-4	CASSFGQGGLSEKLFF	TGTGCCAGCAGCTTCGGACAGGGAGGGTTGTCTGAAAAACTGTTTTTT
-	-	TRBV19	TRBJ1-1	CASSMGGITEAFF	TGTGCCAGTAGTATGGGGGGGATCACTGAAGCTTTCTTT
-	TRBD1	TRBV3-1/TRBV3-2	TRBJ1-6	CASSVRAGTGAPLHF	TGTGCCAGCAGCGTACGCGCTGGGACAGGAGCACCCCTCCACTTT
-	TRBD2	TRBV19	TRBJ2-1	CASSGRSGAYNEQFF	TGTGCCAGTAGCGGACGCAGCGGGGCCTACAATGAGCAGTTCTTC
once	-	TRBV3-1/TRBV3-2	TRBJ1-1	CASSHLTGGEAFF	TGTGCCAGCAGCCACTTGACCGGGGGTGAAGCTTTCTTT
-	-	TRBV6-2/TRBV6-3	TRBJ1-1	CASSNRRGNTEAFF	TGTGCCAGCAGCAACCGCAGGGGGAACACTGAAGCTTTCTTT
-	-	TRBV28	TRBJ2-7	CASSLFVATYLSYEQYF	TGTGCCAGCAGTTTATTCGTAGCGACCTATCTATCCTACGAGCAGTACTTC
-	TRBD1	TRBV2	TRBJ2-5	CASSASGQEFGTQYF	TGTGCCAGCAGCGCCTCGGGACAGGAATTTGGGACCCAGTACTTC
-	-	TRBV11-2	TRBJ1-2	CASSLGINYGYIF	TGTGCCAGCAGCTTAGGCATTAACTATGGCTACATCTTC
-	-	TRBV29-1	TRBJ2-5	CSVQLALQETQYF	TGCAGCGTTCAGTTGGCCCTGCAAGAGACCCAGTACTTC
-	TRBD1	TRBV14	TRBJ1-1	CASSNGTGAYTEAFF	TGTGCCAGCAGCAACGGGACAGGGGCTTACACTGAAGCTTTCTTT
-	TRBD1	TRBV6-5	TRBJ1-4	CASRRDRINEKLFF	TGTGCCAGCAGGAGGGACAGAATTAATGAAAAACTGTTTTTT
-	TRBD1	TRBV2	TRBJ1-5	CASEQGAGQPQHF	TGTGCCAGTGAACAGGGGGCCGGTCAGCCCCAGCATTTT
-	TRBD1	TRBV19	TRBJ1-6	CASADRGINSPLHF	TGTGCCAGTGCGGACAGGGGGATCAATTCACCCCTCCACTTT
-	TRBD1	TRBV7-9	TRBJ2-5	CASSLFAGGLETQYF	TGTGCCAGCAGCTTATTTGCAGGGGGCTTGGAGACCCAGTACTTC
once	TRBD2	TRBV6-7	TRBJ2-7	CASSYGDSSGGVYEQYF	TGTGCCAGCAGTTACGGCGACTCAAGCGGGGGGGTCTACGAGCAGTACTTC
-	-	TRBV6-5	TRBJ2-3	CASSLTQARGKQYF	TGTGCCAGCAGCCTCACCCAAGCCCGGGGGAAGCAGTATTTT
-	-	TRBV7-9	TRBJ1-2	CASSLVRLLPNGYTF	TGTGCCAGCAGCTTAGTTCGACTCCTCCCGAATGGCTACACCTTC